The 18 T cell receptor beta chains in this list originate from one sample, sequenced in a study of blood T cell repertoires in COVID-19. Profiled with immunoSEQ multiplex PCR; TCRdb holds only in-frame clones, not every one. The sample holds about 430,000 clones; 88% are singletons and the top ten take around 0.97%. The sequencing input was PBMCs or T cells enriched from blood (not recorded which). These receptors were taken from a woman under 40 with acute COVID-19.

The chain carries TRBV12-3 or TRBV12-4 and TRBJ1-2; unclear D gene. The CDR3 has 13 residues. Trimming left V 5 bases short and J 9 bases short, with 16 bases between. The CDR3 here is CASSARVAGSYTF. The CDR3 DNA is TGTGCCAGCAGTGCGCGGGTCGCGGGGAGCTACACCTTC.

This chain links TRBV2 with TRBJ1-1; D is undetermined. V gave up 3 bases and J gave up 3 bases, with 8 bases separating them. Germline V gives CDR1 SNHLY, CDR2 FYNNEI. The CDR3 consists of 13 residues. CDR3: CASSDNSYTEAFF. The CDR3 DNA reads TGTGCCAGCAGTGATAACAGTTACACTGAAGCTTTCTTT.

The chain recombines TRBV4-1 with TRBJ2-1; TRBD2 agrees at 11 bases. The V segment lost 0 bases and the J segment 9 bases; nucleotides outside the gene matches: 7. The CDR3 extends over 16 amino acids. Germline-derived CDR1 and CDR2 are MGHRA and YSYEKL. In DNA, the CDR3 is TGCGCCAGCAGCCAAGATCAGGTAGCGGGGGGGCGTGAGCAGTTCTTC. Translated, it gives CASSQDQVAGGREQFF.

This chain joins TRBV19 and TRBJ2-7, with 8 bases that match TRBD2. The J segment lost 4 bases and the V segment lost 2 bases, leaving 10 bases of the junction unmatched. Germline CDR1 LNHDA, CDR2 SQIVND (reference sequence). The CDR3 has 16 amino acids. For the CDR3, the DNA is TGTGCCAGTAGTATATCCCAAAGAGGACTAGCTTACGAGCAGTACTTC. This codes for CASSISQRGLAYEQYF.

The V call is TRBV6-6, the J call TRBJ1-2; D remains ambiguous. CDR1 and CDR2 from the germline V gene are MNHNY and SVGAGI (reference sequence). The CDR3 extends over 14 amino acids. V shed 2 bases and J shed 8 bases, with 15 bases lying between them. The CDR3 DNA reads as TGTGCCAGCAGTTACGAACCGAGCATCGGGGGCTACACCTTC. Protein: CASSYEPSIGGYTF.

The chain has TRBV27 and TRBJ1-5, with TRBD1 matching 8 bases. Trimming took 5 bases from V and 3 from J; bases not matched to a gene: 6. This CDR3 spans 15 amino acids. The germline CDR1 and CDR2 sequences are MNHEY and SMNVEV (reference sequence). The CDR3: CASSGTGPINQPQHF. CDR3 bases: TGTGCCAGCAGTGGGACAGGACCCATCAATCAGCCCCAGCATTTT.

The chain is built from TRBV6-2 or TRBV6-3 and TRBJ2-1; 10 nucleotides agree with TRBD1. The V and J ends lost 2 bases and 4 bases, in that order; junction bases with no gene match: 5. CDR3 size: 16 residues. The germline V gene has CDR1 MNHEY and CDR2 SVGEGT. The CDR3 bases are TGTGCCAGCAGTTACCGGGACAGGGGAAATTACAATGAGCAGTTCTTC. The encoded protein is CASSYRDRGNYNEQFF.

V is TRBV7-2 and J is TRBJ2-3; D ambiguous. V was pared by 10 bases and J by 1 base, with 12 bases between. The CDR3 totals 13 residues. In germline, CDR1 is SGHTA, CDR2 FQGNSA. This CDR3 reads CATVSDGTDTQYF. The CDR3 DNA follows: TGTGCCACGGTTTCCGATGGCACAGATACGCAGTATTTT.

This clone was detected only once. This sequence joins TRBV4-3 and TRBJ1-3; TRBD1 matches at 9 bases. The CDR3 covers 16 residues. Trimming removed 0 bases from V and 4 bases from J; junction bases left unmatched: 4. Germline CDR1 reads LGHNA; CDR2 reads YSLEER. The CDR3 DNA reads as TGCGCCAGCAGCCAAGACACCGGGACAGGGGGAAACACCATATATTTT. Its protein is CASSQDTGTGGNTIYF.

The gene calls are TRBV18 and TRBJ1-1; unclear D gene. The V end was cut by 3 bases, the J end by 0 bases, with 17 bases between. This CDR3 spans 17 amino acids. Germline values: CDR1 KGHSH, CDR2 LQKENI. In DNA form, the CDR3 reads TGTGCCAGCTCACCCTTGGCAGCGACCTCCATGAACACTGAAGCTTTCTTT. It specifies CASSPLAATSMNTEAFF. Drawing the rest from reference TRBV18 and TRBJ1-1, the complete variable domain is NAGVMQNPRHLVRRRGQEARLRCSPMKGHSHVYWYRQLPEEGLKFMVYLQKENIIDESGMPKERFSAEFPKEGPSILRIQQVVRGDSAAYFCASSPLAATSMNTEAFFGQGTRLTVV.

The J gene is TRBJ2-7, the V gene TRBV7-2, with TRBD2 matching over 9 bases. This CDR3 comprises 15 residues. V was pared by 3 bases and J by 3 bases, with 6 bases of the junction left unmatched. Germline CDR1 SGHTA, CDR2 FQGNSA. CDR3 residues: CASSLTSGDFYEQYF. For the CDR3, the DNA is TGTGCCAGCAGCTTGACTAGCGGAGACTTCTACGAGCAGTACTTC. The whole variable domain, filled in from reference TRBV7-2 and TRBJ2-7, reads GAGVSQSPSNKVTEKGKDVELRCDPISGHTALYWYRQSLGQGLEFLIYFQGNSAPDKSGLPSDRFSAERTGGSVSTLTIQRTQQEDSAVYLCASSLTSGDFYEQYFGPGTRLTVT.

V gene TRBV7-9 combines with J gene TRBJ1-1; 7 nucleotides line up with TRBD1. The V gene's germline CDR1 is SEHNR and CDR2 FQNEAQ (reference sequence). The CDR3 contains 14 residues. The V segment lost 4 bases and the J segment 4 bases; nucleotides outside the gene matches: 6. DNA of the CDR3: TGTGCCAGCAGCTACTCAGGGGGGCCCACTGAAGCTTTCTTT. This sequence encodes CASSYSGGPTEAFF.

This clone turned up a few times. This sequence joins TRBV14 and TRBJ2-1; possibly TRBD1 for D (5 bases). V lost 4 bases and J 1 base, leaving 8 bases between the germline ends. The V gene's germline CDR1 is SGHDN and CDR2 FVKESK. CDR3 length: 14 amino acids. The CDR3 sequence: CASSPDTSYNEQFF. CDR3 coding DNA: TGTGCCAGCAGCCCGGACACATCCTACAATGAGCAGTTCTTC.

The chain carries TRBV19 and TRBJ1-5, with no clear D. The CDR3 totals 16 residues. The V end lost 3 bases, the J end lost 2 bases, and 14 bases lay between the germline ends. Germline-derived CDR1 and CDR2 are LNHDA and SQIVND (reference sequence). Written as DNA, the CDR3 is TGTGCCAGTAGTATGGGGATCCAACTAGGCAATCAGCCCCAGCATTTT. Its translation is CASSMGIQLGNQPQHF. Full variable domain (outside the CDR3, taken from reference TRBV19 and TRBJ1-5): DGGITQSPKYLFRKEGQNVTLSCEQNLNHDAMYWYRQDPGQGLRLIYYSQIVNDFQKGDIAEGYSVSREKKESFPLTVTSAQKNPTAFYLCASSMGIQLGNQPQHFGDGTRLSIL.

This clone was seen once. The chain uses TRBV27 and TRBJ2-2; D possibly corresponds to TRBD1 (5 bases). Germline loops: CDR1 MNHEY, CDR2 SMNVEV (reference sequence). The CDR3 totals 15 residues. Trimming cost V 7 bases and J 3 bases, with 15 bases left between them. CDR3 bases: TGTGCCAGCAATAACCAGGGATCGGACACCGGGGAGCTGTTTTTT. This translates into CASNNQGSDTGELFF.

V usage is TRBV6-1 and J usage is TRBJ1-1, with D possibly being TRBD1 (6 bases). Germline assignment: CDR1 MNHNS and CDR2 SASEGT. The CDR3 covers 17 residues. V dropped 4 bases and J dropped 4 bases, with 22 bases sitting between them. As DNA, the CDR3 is TGTGCCAGCAGTGGTTTCGGGACAATAAGCCCTGGCACTGAAGCTTTCTTT. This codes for CASSGFGTISPGTEAFF.

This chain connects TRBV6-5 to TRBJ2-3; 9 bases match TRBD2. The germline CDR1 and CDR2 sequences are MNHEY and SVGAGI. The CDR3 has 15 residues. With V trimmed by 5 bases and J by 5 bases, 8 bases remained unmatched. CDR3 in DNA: TGTGCCAGCAGTCCTAAGCGGGGGGCTATAGATACGCAGTATTTT. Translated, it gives CASSPKRGAIDTQYF.

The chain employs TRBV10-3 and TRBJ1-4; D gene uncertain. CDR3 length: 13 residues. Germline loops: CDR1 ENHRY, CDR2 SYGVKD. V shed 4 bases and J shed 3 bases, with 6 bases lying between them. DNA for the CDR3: TGTGCCATCAGTGTTTCGGCTAATGAAAAACTGTTTTTT. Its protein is CAISVSANEKLFF.